A selection of T cell receptor beta chains follows, all from one sample in a study of T cell repertoires in cytomegalovirus infection. These receptors are not linked to any known antigen. TCRdb ran MiXCR on the reads and lists one entry per CDR3 protein. This repertoire shows about 160,000 distinct CDR3 sequences, about 22% found once; its top ten account for 20% to 30%. The sequencing used CD8+ T cells from cultured PBMCs, collected from culture after CMV antigen stimulation. The receptors were gathered from a human donor in good health (CMV status not recorded). Some clones in this sample may be carry-over from other donors' samples. Each CDR3 is given with its conserved first and last residue. The order of the fields is V gene, J gene, clone size, D gene, CDR3 DNA, CDR3 protein. A D gene is named only where the DNA matches it firmly. Clone size is shown for a subset of rows, as once, few, many or a class of expanded clone.

>TRBV6-2/TRBV6-3|TRBJ2-1|.|TRBD1
TGTGCCAGCAGTCGAACGGGGGACAGGGAAATGAATGAGCAGTTCTTC
CASSRTGDREMNEQFF
>TRBV9|TRBJ2-7|.|.
TGTGCCAGCAGCGGTACAGGGAACCCCAACGAGCAGTACTTC
CASSGTGNPNEQYF
>TRBV4-1|TRBJ1-1|.|TRBD1
TGCGCCAGCAGCCAGGACGACAGGGGGGCGGGGAACACTGAAGCTTTCTTT
CASSQDDRGAGNTEAFF
>TRBV7-9|TRBJ1-5|.|.
TGTGCCAGCAGCTCCTCCTGGACACGTAATAGCAATCAGCCCCAGCATTTT
CASSSSWTRNSNQPQHF
>TRBV20-1|TRBJ2-3|many|TRBD2
TGCAGTGCTAGTATCGGGACTAGCGGGGGGTTAGATACGCAGTATTTT
CSASIGTSGGLDTQYF
>TRBV12-3/TRBV12-4|TRBJ1-5|.|.
TGTGCCAGCAGTTTTGCGGGGGGCAATCAGCCCCAGCATTTT
CASSFAGGNQPQHF
>TRBV7-6|TRBJ1-1|.|TRBD1
TGTGCCAGCAGCCCACAAGCAGATCCGGACAGGGGGCGTGTTTTGGTCACTGAAGCTTTCTTT
CASSPQADPDRGRVLVTEAFF
>TRBV28|TRBJ2-7|.|.
TGTGCCAGCAGCCGTACACTGGGATCTGAGTACTTC
CASSRTLGSEYF
>TRBV7-2|TRBJ2-3|.|.
TGTGCCAGCAGCTTAGTAGGGGCTGAGAGCACAGATACGCAGTATTTT
CASSLVGAESTDTQYF
>TRBV6-5|TRBJ2-7|few|.
TGTGCCAGCAGTTTAGGCCGGGACGGAACCTACGAGCAGTACTTC
CASSLGRDGTYEQYF
>TRBV5-1|TRBJ1-1|few|TRBD1
TGCGCCAGCAGCTTTTGGCCACAGGGGGCTGAGAACACTGAAGCTTTCTTT
CASSFWPQGAENTEAFF
>TRBV6-2/TRBV6-3|TRBJ2-5|.|TRBD2
TGTGCCAGCAGTGGAGGACTAGTCCAGAGCCAGTACTTC
CASSGGLVQSQYF
>TRBV7-6|TRBJ1-1|.|.
TGTGCCAGCAGCTTAGGGGGAGTGCCTGAAGCTTTCTTT
CASSLGGVPEAFF
>TRBV6-5|TRBJ2-4|.|.
TGTGCCAGCAGTTACTCGATAGAGGGGTCCAAAAACATTCAGTACTTC
CASSYSIEGSKNIQYF